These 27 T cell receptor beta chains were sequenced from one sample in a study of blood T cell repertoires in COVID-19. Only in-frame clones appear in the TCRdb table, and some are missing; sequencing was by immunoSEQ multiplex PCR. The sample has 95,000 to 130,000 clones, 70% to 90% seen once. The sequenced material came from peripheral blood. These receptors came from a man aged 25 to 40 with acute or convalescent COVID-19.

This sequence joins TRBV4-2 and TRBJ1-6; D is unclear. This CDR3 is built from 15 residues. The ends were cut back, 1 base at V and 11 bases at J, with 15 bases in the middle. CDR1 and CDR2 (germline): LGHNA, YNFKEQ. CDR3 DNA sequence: TGTGCCAGCAGCCAAGCGGCAGGCTTCGAAACACCCCTCCACTTT. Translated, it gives CASSQAAGFETPLHF.

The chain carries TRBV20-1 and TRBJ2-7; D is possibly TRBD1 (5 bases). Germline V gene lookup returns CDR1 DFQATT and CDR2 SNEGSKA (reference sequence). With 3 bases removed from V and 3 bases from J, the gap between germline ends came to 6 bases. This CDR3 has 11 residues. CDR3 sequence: CSASRGYEQYF. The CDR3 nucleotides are TGCAGTGCTAGTAGGGGCTACGAGCAGTACTTC.

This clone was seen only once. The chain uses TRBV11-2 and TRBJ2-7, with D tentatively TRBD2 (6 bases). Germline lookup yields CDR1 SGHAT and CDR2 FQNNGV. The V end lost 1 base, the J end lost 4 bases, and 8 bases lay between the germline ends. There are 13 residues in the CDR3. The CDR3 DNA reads TGTGCCAGCAGCTTAGGGGCGGGGTACGAGCAGTACGTC. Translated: CASSLGAGYEQYV.

The CDR3 spells CASSIAAQANYGYTF. CDR3 coding DNA: TGTGCCAGTAGTATCGCCGCTCAGGCTAACTATGGCTACACCTTC. The chain combines TRBV19 with TRBJ1-2; D gene ambiguous. This CDR3 comprises 15 residues. V was clipped by 3 bases and J by 0 bases, with 11 bases between them. Per the germline V gene, CDR1 is LNHDA and CDR2 is SQIVND (reference sequence).

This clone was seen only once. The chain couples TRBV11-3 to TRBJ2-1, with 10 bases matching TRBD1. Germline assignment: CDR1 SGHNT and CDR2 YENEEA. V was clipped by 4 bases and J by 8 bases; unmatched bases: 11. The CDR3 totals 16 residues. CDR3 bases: TGTGCCAGCAGCTCCGCGGGACAGGGGATGGTCGATGAGCAGTTCTTC. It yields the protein CASSSAGQGMVDEQFF.

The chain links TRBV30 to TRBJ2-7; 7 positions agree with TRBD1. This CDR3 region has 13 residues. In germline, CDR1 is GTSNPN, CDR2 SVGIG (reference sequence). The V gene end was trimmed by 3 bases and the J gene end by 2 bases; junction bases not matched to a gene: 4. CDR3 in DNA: TGTGCCTGGAGGCTAGGGGGCGCCTACGAGCAGTACTTC. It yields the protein CAWRLGGAYEQYF. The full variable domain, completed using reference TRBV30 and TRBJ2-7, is SQTIHQWPATLVQPVGSPLSLECTVEGTSNPNLYWYRQAAGRGLQLLFYSVGIGQISSEVPQNLSASRPQDRQFILSSKKLLLSDSGFYLCAWRLGGAYEQYFGPGTRLTVT.

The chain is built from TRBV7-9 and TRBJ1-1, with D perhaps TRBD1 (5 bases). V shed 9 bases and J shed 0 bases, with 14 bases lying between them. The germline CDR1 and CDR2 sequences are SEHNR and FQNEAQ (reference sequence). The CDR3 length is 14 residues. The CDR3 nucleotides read TGTGCCAGGCAGGGTACCGCCTTGAACACTGAAGCTTTCTTT. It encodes CARQGTALNTEAFF. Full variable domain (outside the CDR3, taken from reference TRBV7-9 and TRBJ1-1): DTGVSQNPRHKITKRGQNVTFRCDPISEHNRLYWYRQTLGQGPEFLTYFQNEAQLEKSRLLSDRFSAERPKGSFSTLEIQRTEQGDSAMYLCARQGTALNTEAFFGQGTRLTVV.

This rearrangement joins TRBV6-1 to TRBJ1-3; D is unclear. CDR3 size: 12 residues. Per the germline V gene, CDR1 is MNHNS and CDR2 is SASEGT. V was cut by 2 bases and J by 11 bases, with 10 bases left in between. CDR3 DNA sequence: TGTGCCAGCAGTGAATACGGGGAGCCCATATATTTT. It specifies CASSEYGEPIYF.

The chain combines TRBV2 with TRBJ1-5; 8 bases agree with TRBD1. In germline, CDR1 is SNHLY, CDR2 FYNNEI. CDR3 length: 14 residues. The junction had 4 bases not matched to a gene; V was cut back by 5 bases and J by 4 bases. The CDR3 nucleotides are TGTGCCAGCAGTCTAGACAGGGGAAATCAGCCCCAGCATTTT. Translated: CASSLDRGNQPQHF.

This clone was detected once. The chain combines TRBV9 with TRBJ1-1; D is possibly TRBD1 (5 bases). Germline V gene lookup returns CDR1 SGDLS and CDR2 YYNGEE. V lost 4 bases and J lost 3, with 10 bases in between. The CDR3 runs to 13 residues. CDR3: CASSSQGYTEAFF. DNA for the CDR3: TGTGCCAGCAGCTCGCAGGGTTACACTGAAGCTTTCTTT. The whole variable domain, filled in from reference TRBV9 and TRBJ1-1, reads DSGVTQTPKHLITATGQRVTLRCSPRSGDLSVYWYQQSLDQGLQFLIQYYNGEERAKGNILERFSAQQFPDLHSELNLSSLELGDSALYFCASSSQGYTEAFFGQGTRLTVV.

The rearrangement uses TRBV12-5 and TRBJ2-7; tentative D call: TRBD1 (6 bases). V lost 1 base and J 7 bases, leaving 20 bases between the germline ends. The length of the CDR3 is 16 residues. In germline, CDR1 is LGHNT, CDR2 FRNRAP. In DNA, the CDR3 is TGTGCTAGTGGTTTGGGTTCTGGGACAACCCTGGTGGAGCAGTACGTC. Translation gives CASGLGSGTTLVEQYV.

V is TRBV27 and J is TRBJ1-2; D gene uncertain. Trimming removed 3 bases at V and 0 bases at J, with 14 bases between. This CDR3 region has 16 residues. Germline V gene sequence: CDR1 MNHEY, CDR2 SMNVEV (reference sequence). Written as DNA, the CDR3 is TGTGCCAGCAGTTTCAACCCTCCGGGAGCTAACTATGGCTACACCTTC. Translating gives CASSFNPPGANYGYTF.

DNA for the CDR3: TGCAGCGTTCGGACAAGCAGCTCCTACGAGCAGTACGTC. Translation gives CSVRTSSSYEQYV. The chain has TRBV29-1 and TRBJ2-7; D possibly corresponds to TRBD1 (5 bases). Per germline, CDR1 SQVTM and CDR2 ANQGSEA. The V gene lost 5 bases and the J gene lost 0 bases, with 11 bases spanning the gap. This CDR3 has 13 amino acids.

The CDR3 here is CATSVGTSESHYEQYV. In DNA, the CDR3 is TGTGCCACCAGTGTTGGAACTAGCGAGAGTCACTACGAGCAGTACGTC. The chain recombines TRBV24-1 with TRBJ2-7; 7 positions match TRBD2. CDR1 and CDR2 (germline): KGHDR, SFDVKD. The CDR3 totals 16 residues. J was trimmed by 3 bases and V by 5 bases; bases with no gene match: 12.

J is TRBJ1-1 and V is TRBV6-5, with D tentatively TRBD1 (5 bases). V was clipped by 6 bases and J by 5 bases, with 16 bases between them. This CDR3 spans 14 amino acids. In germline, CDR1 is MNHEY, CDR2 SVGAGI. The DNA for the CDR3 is TGTGCCAGCAGCGGTGGGACGGGGGGGACTGAAGCTTTCTTT. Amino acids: CASSGGTGGTEAFF.

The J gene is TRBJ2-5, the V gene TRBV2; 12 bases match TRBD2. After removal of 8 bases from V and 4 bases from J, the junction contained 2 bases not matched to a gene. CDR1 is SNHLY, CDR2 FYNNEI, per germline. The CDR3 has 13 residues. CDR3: CASLAGGVETQYF. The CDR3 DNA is TGTGCCAGCCTAGCGGGAGGGGTAGAGACCCAGTACTTC.

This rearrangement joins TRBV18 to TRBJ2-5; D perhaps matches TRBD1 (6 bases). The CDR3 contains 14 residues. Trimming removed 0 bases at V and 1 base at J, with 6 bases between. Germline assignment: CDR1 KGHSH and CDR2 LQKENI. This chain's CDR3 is CASSPPGAQETQYF. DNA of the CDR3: TGTGCCAGCTCACCACCGGGGGCCCAAGAGACCCAGTACTTC.

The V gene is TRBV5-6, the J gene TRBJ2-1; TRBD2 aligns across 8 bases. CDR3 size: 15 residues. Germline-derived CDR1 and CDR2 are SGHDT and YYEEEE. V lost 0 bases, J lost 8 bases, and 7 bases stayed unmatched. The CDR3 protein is CASSLGSGAADEQFF. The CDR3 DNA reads TGTGCCAGCAGCTTGGGTAGCGGGGCGGCGGATGAGCAGTTCTTC.

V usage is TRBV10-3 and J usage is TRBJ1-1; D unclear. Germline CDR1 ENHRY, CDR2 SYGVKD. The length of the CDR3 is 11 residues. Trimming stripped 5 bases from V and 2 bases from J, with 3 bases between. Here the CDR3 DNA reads TGTGCCATCAGTACTAACACTGAAGCTTTCTTT. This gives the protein CAISTNTEAFF.

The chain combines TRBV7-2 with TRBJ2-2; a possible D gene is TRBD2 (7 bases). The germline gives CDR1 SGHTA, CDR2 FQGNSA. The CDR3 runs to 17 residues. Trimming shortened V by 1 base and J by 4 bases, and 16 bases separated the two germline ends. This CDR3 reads CASSLGGGGSPTGELFF. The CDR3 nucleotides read TGTGCCAGCAGCTTAGGAGGCGGGGGCTCCCCCACCGGGGAGCTGTTTTTT. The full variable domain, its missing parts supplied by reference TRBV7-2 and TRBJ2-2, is GAGVSQSPSNKVTEKGKDVELRCDPISGHTALYWYRQSLGQGLEFLIYFQGNSAPDKSGLPSDRFSAERTGGSVSTLTIQRTQQEDSAVYLCASSLGGGGSPTGELFFGEGSRLTVL.

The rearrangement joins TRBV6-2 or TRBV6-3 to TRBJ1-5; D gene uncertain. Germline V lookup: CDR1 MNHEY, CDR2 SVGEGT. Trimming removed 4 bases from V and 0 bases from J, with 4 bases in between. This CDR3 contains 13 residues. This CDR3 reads CASSLFSNQPQHF. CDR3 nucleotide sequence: TGTGCCAGCAGTTTATTTAGCAATCAGCCCCAGCATTTT.

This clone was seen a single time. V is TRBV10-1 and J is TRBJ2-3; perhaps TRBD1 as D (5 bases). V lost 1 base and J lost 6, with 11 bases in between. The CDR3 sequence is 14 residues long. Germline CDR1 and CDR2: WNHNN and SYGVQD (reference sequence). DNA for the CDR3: TGCGCCAGCAGTGAGTTAGACAGTACCGATACGCAGTATTTT. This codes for CASSELDSTDTQYF.

CDR3 sequence: CASSIRDRGLNTGELFF. CDR3 in DNA: TGTGCCAGTAGTATACGTGACAGGGGACTGAACACCGGGGAGCTGTTTTTT. This chain joins TRBV19 and TRBJ2-2; 8 nucleotides match TRBD1. Trimming cost V 2 bases and J 1 base; bases outside gene matches: 6. This CDR3 contains 17 residues. Germline assignment: CDR1 LNHDA and CDR2 SQIVND (reference sequence).

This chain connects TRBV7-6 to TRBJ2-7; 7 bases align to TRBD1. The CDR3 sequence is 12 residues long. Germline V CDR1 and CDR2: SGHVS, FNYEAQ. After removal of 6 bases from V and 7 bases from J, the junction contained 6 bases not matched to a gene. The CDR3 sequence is CASSTTGIEQYF. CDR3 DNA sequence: TGTGCCAGCAGTACGACAGGGATAGAGCAGTACTTC. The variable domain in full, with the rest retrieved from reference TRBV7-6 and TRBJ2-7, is GAGVSQSPRYKVTKRGQDVALRCDPISGHVSLYWYRQALGQGPEFLTYFNYEAQQDKSGLPNDRFSAERPEGSISTLTIQRTEQRDSAMYRCASSTTGIEQYFGPGTRLTVT.

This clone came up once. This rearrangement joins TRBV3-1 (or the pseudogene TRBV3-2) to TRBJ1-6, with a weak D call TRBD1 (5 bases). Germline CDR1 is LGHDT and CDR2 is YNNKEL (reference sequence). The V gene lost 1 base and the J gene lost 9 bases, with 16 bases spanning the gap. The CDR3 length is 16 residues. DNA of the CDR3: TGTGCCAGCAGCCAAGCTGAAATCGCGGGGGTTTCACCCCTCCACTTT. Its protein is CASSQAEIAGVSPLHF.

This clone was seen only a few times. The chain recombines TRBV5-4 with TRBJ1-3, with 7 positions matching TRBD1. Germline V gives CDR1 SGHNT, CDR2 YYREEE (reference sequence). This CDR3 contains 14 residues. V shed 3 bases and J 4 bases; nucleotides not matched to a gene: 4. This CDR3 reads CASSSTGPGNTIYF. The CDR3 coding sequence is TGTGCCAGCAGCTCGACAGGGCCCGGAAACACCATATATTTT.

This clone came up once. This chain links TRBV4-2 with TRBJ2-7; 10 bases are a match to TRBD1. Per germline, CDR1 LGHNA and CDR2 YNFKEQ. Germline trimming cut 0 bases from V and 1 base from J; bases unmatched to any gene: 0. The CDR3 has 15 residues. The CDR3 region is CASSQEGQGSYEQYF. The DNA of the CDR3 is TGTGCCAGCAGCCAAGAGGGACAGGGGTCCTACGAGCAGTACTTC.